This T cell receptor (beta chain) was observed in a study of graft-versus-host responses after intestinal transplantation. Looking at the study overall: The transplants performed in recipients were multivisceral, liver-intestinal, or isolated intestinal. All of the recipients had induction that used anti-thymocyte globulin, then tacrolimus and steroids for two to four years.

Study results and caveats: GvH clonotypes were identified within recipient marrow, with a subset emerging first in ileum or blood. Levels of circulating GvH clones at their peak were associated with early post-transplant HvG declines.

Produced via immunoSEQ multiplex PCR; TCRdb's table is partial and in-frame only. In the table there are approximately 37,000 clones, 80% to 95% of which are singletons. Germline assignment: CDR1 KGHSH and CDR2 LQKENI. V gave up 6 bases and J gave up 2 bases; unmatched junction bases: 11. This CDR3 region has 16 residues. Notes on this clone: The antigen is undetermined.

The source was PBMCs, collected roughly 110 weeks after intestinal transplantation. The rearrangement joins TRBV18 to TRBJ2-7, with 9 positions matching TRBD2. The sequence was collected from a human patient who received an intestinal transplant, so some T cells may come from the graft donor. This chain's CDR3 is CASSPSLREGAYEQYF. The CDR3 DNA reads TGTGCCAGCTCCCCCTCCTTGCGGGAGGGGGCCTACGAGCAGTACTTC.